One sample yielded the 13 T cell receptor beta chains listed below, sequenced in a study of OX40 agonist ivuxolimab in advanced cancers. Sequencing used immunoSEQ multiplex PCR; TCRdb keeps in-frame clones, though not all of them. The table includes over 20,000 clones, around 82% detected once. The sequencing here drew on CD4+ or CD8+ T cells sorted from blood, taken in a trial of the OX40 agonist ivuxolimab. These TCRs come from an adult with an advanced solid tumor such as melanoma, head and neck, liver or kidney cancer.

This clone has only one observation. J is TRBJ2-7 and V is TRBV11-2; D possibly uses TRBD1 or TRBD2 (5 bases each). V lost 3 bases and J lost 6, with 27 bases in between. Germline loops: CDR1 SGHAT, CDR2 FQNNGV. This CDR3 comprises 18 residues. The CDR3 sequence is CASSFIGLRWGRESEQYF. The DNA of the CDR3 is TGTGCCAGCAGCTTCATAGGCCTTAGATGGGGCAGGGAGAGCGAGCAGTACTTC. Full variable domain (remainder filled in from reference TRBV11-2 and TRBJ2-7): EAGVAQSPRYKIIEKRQSVAFWCNPISGHATLYWYQQILGQGPKLLIQFQNNGVVDDSQLPKDRFSAERLKGVDSTLKIQPAKLEDSAVYLCASSFIGLRWGRESEQYFGPGTRLTVT.

The chain links TRBV4-2 to TRBJ1-1; 10 nucleotides agree with TRBD1. Germline V gene lookup returns CDR1 LGHNA and CDR2 YNFKEQ. J lost 4 bases, V lost 0 bases, and 5 bases had no gene match. The CDR3 totals 16 residues. CDR3 in amino acids: CASSQDSGQGVTEAFF. The CDR3 nucleotides are TGTGCCAGCAGCCAAGATAGTGGACAGGGGGTCACTGAAGCTTTCTTT.

The chain uses TRBV6-6 and TRBJ1-1, with no clear D. CDR3 length: 15 amino acids. Trimming pared 0 bases from V and 1 base from J, leaving 9 bases between. Germline loops: CDR1 MNHNY, CDR2 SVGAGI (reference sequence). CDR3 coding DNA: TGTGCCAGCAGTTACTCGGAGTCGAAGAACACTGAAGCTTTCTTT. It is translated as CASSYSESKNTEAFF.

This clone was observed a handful of times. The chain employs TRBV7-9 and TRBJ2-1; possibly TRBD1 or TRBD2 for D (6 bases each). This CDR3 has 13 residues. Trimming stripped 2 bases from V and 8 bases from J, with 10 bases between. The germline V gene has CDR1 SEHNR and CDR2 FQNEAQ (reference sequence). The CDR3 is CASSLSGGHEQFF. DNA for the CDR3: TGTGCCAGCAGCTTATCCGGGGGCCATGAGCAGTTCTTC. The whole variable domain, remainder taken from reference TRBV7-9 and TRBJ2-1, is DTGVSQNPRHKITKRGQNVTFRCDPISEHNRLYWYRQTLGQGPEFLTYFQNEAQLEKSRLLSDRFSAERPKGSFSTLEIQRTEQGDSAMYLCASSLSGGHEQFFGPGTRLTVL.

J is TRBJ1-4 and V is TRBV30; no reliable D call. V was clipped by 2 bases and J by 8 bases, with 12 bases between them. CDR1 and CDR2 from the germline V gene are GTSNPN and SVGIG (reference sequence). The CDR3 covers 13 residues. The CDR3 sequence is CAWSPNPREKLFF. For the CDR3, the DNA is TGTGCCTGGAGTCCAAATCCTCGGGAAAAACTGTTTTTT. Based on the CDR3 plus reference TRBV30 and TRBJ1-4, the full variable domain is SQTIHQWPATLVQPVGSPLSLECTVEGTSNPNLYWYRQAAGRGLQLLFYSVGIGQISSEVPQNLSASRPQDRQFILSSKKLLLSDSGFYLCAWSPNPREKLFFGSGTQLSVL.

The V gene is TRBV4-1, the J gene TRBJ1-1, with D unclear. Trimming took off 2 bases at V and 0 bases at J, with 4 bases between the two ends. The CDR3 extends over 13 amino acids. The V gene's germline CDR1 is MGHRA and CDR2 YSYEKL. The CDR3 sequence: CASSQRVNTEAFF. The DNA of the CDR3 is TGCGCCAGCAGCCAACGGGTGAACACTGAAGCTTTCTTT.

V usage is TRBV11-1 and J usage is TRBJ1-2, with no clear D. Trimming shortened V by 3 bases and J by 8 bases, and 16 bases separated the two germline ends. The germline gives CDR1 SGHAT, CDR2 FQDESV (reference sequence). CDR3 size: 14 residues. The CDR3 DNA follows: TGTGCCAGCAGCTTGGACCTCCCCATGGGGGGCTACACCTTC. Residues: CASSLDLPMGGYTF.

The chain combines TRBV7-8 with TRBJ1-1, with 7 bases fitting TRBD1. With V trimmed by 4 bases and J by 5 bases, 4 bases remained unmatched. Germline values: CDR1 SGHVS, CDR2 FQNEAQ. CDR3 length equals 13 residues. The CDR3 is CASSSTGRTEAFF. DNA of the CDR3: TGTGCCAGCAGCTCGACAGGGAGAACTGAAGCTTTCTTT.

The CDR3 reads CASSPRRDTQYF. The CDR3 region has the DNA TGTGCCAGCTCACCAAGGAGAGATACGCAGTATTTT. The chain links TRBV18 to TRBJ2-3; D ambiguous. Germline CDR1 KGHSH, CDR2 LQKENI. The CDR3 runs to 12 residues. Trimming stripped 2 bases from V and 5 bases from J, with 5 bases between.

About this clone itself: Within the sample, other DNA sequences also encode this same CDR3. The chain employs TRBV20-1 and TRBJ2-5, with D hard to call. V dropped 0 bases and J dropped 5 bases, with 4 bases sitting between them. Germline-derived CDR1 and CDR2 are DFQATT and SNEGSKA (reference sequence). The CDR3 is 11 residues long. CDR3 sequence reads: CSARDQETQYF. The CDR3 DNA sequence: TGCAGTGCTAGAGATCAGGAGACCCAGTACTTC.

The chain uses TRBV30 and TRBJ1-4; D gene unclear. Trimming took off 3 bases at V and 5 bases at J, with 4 bases between the two ends. Germline values: CDR1 GTSNPN, CDR2 SVGIG (reference sequence). This CDR3 is 11 amino acids long. This CDR3 is CAWSRNEKLFF. Here the CDR3 DNA reads TGTGCCTGGAGCCGCAATGAAAAACTGTTTTTT. Variable domain in full (rest from reference TRBV30 and TRBJ1-4): SQTIHQWPATLVQPVGSPLSLECTVEGTSNPNLYWYRQAAGRGLQLLFYSVGIGQISSEVPQNLSASRPQDRQFILSSKKLLLSDSGFYLCAWSRNEKLFFGSGTQLSVL.

The sample holds one count of this clone. The chain carries TRBV5-1 and TRBJ1-6; D is uncertain. The CDR3 loop spans 15 amino acids. Trimming removed 4 bases at V and 7 bases at J, with 15 bases between. In germline, CDR1 is SGHRS, CDR2 YFSETQ. The chain's CDR3 is CASSPRPLDNSPLHF. CDR3 bases: TGCGCCAGCAGCCCCCGACCCCTGGACAATTCACCCCTCCACTTT.

The chain recombines TRBV5-4 with TRBJ1-4; the D gene is possibly TRBD1 (6 bases). The CDR3 sequence is 14 residues long. Germline CDR1 and CDR2: SGHNT and YYREEE (reference sequence). Trimming pared 2 bases from V and 9 bases from J, leaving 14 bases between. CDR3 coding DNA: TGTGCCAGCAGCTTATTTACAGGGCTCAAAAAACTGTTTTTT. This sequence encodes CASSLFTGLKKLFF.